This T cell receptor beta chain was identified during a study of control samples from healthy donors and cancer patients. This table comes from immunoSEQ multiplex PCR, and its TCRdb copy is limited to in-frame clones, with some not included. The data contain 75,000 to 90,000 clones, about 89% of them singletons. Germline CDR1 is SGHVS and CDR2 is FQNEAQ. Trimming pared 2 bases from V and 0 bases from J, leaving 8 bases between. The CDR3 spans 14 residues. This chain uses TRBV7-8 with TRBJ2-7; D is possibly TRBD1 or TRBD2 (5 bases each). Sequences were obtained from blood. This receptor was identified in a man under 40 in good health. Here the CDR3 reads CASSLPGTSYEQYF. The CDR3 nucleotides are TGTGCCAGCAGCTTACCGGGGACCTCCTACGAGCAGTACTTC.